The rows below give T cell receptor beta chains drawn from one sample of a study of T-cell reconstitution after alpha-beta-depleted transplantation in children. TCRdb ran MiXCR on the PCR reads and lists one entry per CDR3 protein. This repertoire shows over 150,000 distinct CDR3 sequences, approximately 6.3% found once; its top ten account for about 5.9%. Specimen: PBMCs, collected before TCRalphabeta/CD19-depleted stem cell transplant. The receptors come from a boy under 10 years old with acute lymphoblastic leukemia, due to receive a stem cell transplant. The CDR3 runs from the conserved cysteine through the conserved F or W. The D gene is left open where the match is weak. The listing skips clone size in some rows; elsewhere it reads once, few, many or a size class.

abundance	v_gene	len	j_gene	d_gene	CDR3aa	CDR3nt
many	TRBV5-6	12	TRBJ2-1	NA	CASSPIGNEQFF	TGTGCCAGCAGCCCGATCGGGAATGAGCAGTTCTTC
NA	TRBV7-2	16	TRBJ2-2	TRBD1	CASSLGLGQGAGELFF	TGTGCCAGCAGCTTAGGTCTGGGGCAGGGGGCCGGGGAGCTGTTTTTT
NA	TRBV7-8	18	TRBJ2-2	TRBD1	CASSLAKDRGRGTGELFF	TGTGCCAGCAGCTTAGCGAAAGACAGGGGGCGAGGGACCGGGGAGCTGTTTTTT
many	TRBV28	15	TRBJ2-4	NA	CASSLAGAAKNIQYF	TGTGCCAGCAGTTTGGCAGGGGCGGCCAAAAACATTCAGTACTTC
NA	TRBV4-3	16	TRBJ1-3	NA	CASSQDHAGGGNTIYF	TGCGCCAGCAGCCAAGATCATGCGGGCGGAGGAAACACCATATATTTT
many	TRBV10-2	17	TRBJ2-3	TRBD2	CASSETTGLAGTDTQYF	TGCGCCAGCAGTGAGACTACTGGACTAGCGGGCACAGATACGCAGTATTTT
many	TRBV5-1	16	TRBJ2-2	NA	CASSFGAGSNTGELFF	TGCGCCAGCAGCTTCGGCGCGGGGTCGAACACCGGGGAGCTGTTTTTT
NA	TRBV7-9	13	TRBJ2-7	NA	CASSLEPTYEQYF	TGTGCCAGCAGCTTAGAGCCCACCTACGAGCAGTACTTC
NA	TRBV15	14	TRBJ2-1	NA	CATSASDSYNEQFF	TGTGCCACCAGTGCTTCTGACTCCTACAATGAGCAGTTCTTC
NA	TRBV20-1	9	TRBJ2-2	NA	CLRAGELFF	TGCCTGAGGGCCGGGGAGCTGTTTTTT
many	TRBV7-9	14	TRBJ1-5	TRBD1	CASSGQGSNQPQHF	TGTGCCAGCAGCGGACAGGGTAGCAATCAGCCCCAGCATTTT
NA	TRBV6-2/TRBV6-3	14	TRBJ2-1	NA	CASSYDGSYNEQFF	TGTGCCAGCAGTTATGACGGATCCTACAATGAGCAGTTCTTC
few	TRBV29-1	15	TRBJ1-2	NA	CSVELGHPGGYGYTF	TGCAGCGTTGAGTTAGGACACCCGGGGGGCTATGGCTACACCTTC
many	TRBV2	12	TRBJ2-7	NA	CASSRNGGEQYF	TGTGCCAGCAGCAGGAATGGCGGCGAGCAGTACTTC
NA	TRBV27	14	TRBJ1-2	TRBD1	CASSRQGANYGYTF	TGTGCCAGCAGCCGACAGGGGGCTAACTATGGCTACACCTTC
NA	TRBV5-1	15	TRBJ1-1	TRBD1	CASSDGTDMNTEAFF	TGCGCCAGCAGCGATGGGACAGACATGAACACTGAAGCTTTCTTT
few	TRBV9	13	TRBJ1-1	NA	CASSKGGNTEAFF	TGTGCCAGCAGCAAGGGGGGGAACACTGAAGCTTTCTTT
few	TRBV12-3/TRBV12-4	18	TRBJ1-3	TRBD1	CASSFGWAGTGGGNTIYF	TGTGCCAGCAGTTTTGGTTGGGCCGGGACAGGGGGCGGAAACACCATATATTTT
many	TRBV20-1	15	TRBJ2-3	TRBD2	CSARGPPTSRYTQYF	TGCAGTGCTAGAGGACCCCCGACTAGCCGTTATACGCAGTATTTT
many	TRBV12-3/TRBV12-4	13	TRBJ2-1	NA	CASSADSNNEQFF	TGTGCCAGCAGTGCCGACTCGAACAATGAGCAGTTCTTC
NA	TRBV7-2	17	TRBJ2-3	TRBD2	CASSQLAGGSMGDTQYF	TGTGCCAGCAGCCAGTTAGCGGGAGGGTCCATGGGAGATACGCAGTATTTT
few	TRBV20-1	13	TRBJ2-7	NA	CSARVSRAYEQYF	TGCAGTGCTAGAGTGAGCAGGGCCTACGAGCAGTACTTC
NA	TRBV7-9	14	TRBJ1-2	TRBD1	CASSSDRGNYGYTF	TGTGCCAGCAGCTCGGACAGGGGAAACTATGGCTACACCTTC
NA	TRBV7-8	18	TRBJ2-1	TRBD2	CASSLDRRGGTRGDEQFF	TGTGCCAGCAGCTTAGATAGGCGGGGGGGCACTCGGGGGGATGAGCAGTTCTTC
few	TRBV6-2/TRBV6-3	12	TRBJ1-1	NA	CASSYGLPEAFF	TGTGCCAGCAGTTACGGCCTCCCTGAAGCTTTCTTT
few	TRBV13	18	TRBJ2-7	TRBD2	CASSLASSPSGVSYEQYF	TGTGCCAGCAGCTTAGCCTCTTCTCCTAGCGGGGTCTCCTACGAGCAGTACTTC
many	TRBV29-1	11	TRBJ2-3	NA	CSMRSADTQYF	TGCAGCATGCGGTCCGCAGATACGCAGTATTTT
many	TRBV5-1	17	TRBJ1-4	NA	CASSPGATAATNEKLFF	TGCGCCAGCAGCCCTGGGGCGACAGCCGCAACTAATGAAAAACTGTTTTTT